Shown below are 13 T cell receptor beta chains from a single sample sequenced in a study of T cell changes during pregnancy in multiple sclerosis. Measured with immunoSEQ multiplex PCR; TCRdb has only the in-frame clones, and not every one. The table lists 55,000 to 80,000 clones, 85% to 95% of them singletons. The material sequenced was CD8+ T cells from peripheral blood mononuclear cells, taken in the second trimester of pregnancy. Receptors were obtained from a female donor with multiple sclerosis, enrolled in a pregnancy study.

The chain has TRBV6-5 and TRBJ2-1; TRBD2 aligns across 8 bases. The V segment lost 6 bases and the J segment 7 bases; nucleotides outside the gene matches: 5. The germline V gene has CDR1 MNHEY and CDR2 SVGAGI. The CDR3 spans 13 residues. The CDR3, as DNA: TGTGCCAGCAGGAGCGGGAGATCGAATGAGCAGTTCTTC. It is translated as CASRSGRSNEQFF.

This clone came up once. The chain has TRBV10-1 and TRBJ2-7; 12 nucleotides align to TRBD2. This CDR3 is 15 amino acids long. V shed 10 bases, J shed 2 bases, and the junction held 9 bases outside the gene matches. Germline V gene sequence: CDR1 WNHNN, CDR2 SYGVQD (reference sequence). The CDR3 loop is CAKSDSSGRAYEQYF. CDR3 DNA: TGCGCCAAATCCGATTCTAGCGGGAGGGCCTACGAGCAGTACTTC.

This clone was counted once. J is TRBJ2-3 and V is TRBV5-5, with 13 bases lining up with TRBD2. The CDR3 runs 17 residues. Germline trimming cut 4 bases from V and 7 bases from J; bases unmatched to any gene: 12. Germline V gene sequence: CDR1 SGHKS, CDR2 YYEKEE (reference sequence). The CDR3 coding sequence is TGTGCCAGCAGCCCGGACGGGACTAGCGGGATATTGAATACGCAGTATTTT. Encoded protein: CASSPDGTSGILNTQYF.

The chain carries TRBV5-1 and TRBJ2-1; TRBD2 agrees at 8 bases. Germline V lookup: CDR1 SGHRS, CDR2 YFSETQ. The J segment lost 3 bases and the V segment lost 0 bases, leaving 5 bases of the junction unmatched. CDR3 length: 16 residues. The CDR3 spells CASSLGLAPYYNEQFF. CDR3 DNA sequence: TGCGCCAGCAGCTTGGGACTAGCGCCCTACTACAATGAGCAGTTCTTC. Full variable domain (remainder filled in from reference TRBV5-1 and TRBJ2-1): KAGVTQTPRYLIKTRGQQVTLSCSPISGHRSVSWYQQTPGQGLQFLFEYFSETQRNKGNFPGRFSGRQFSNSRSEMNVSTLELGDSALYLCASSLGLAPYYNEQFFGPGTRLTVL.

The gene calls are TRBV4-2 and TRBJ2-7, with 8 bases that match TRBD2. The trim removed 0 bases at V and 0 bases at J, leaving 1 base unmatched. CDR3 length: 15 residues. The germline V gene encodes CDR1 LGHNA and CDR2 YNFKEQ. As DNA, the CDR3 is TGTGCCAGCAGCCAAGATACTAGCGGCTCCTACGAGCAGTACTTC. This sequence encodes CASSQDTSGSYEQYF.

The J gene is TRBJ2-6, the V gene TRBV9, with D perhaps TRBD2 (6 bases). CDR1 and CDR2 from the germline V gene are SGDLS and YYNGEE. The CDR3 runs 15 residues. The germline V and J ends were trimmed by 2 bases and 4 bases, with 10 bases remaining between them. The CDR3 here is CASSVGGKGANVLTF. The CDR3 nucleotides read TGTGCCAGCAGCGTGGGAGGAAAGGGGGCCAACGTCCTGACTTTC.

In its sample, this clone was seen a few times. The chain employs TRBV30 and TRBJ1-1; D gene uncertain. V dropped 2 bases and J dropped 6 bases, with 10 bases sitting between them. The CDR3 has 12 residues. From germline, CDR1 is GTSNPN and CDR2 SVGIG (reference sequence). The CDR3 region is CAWSPQTSEAFF. The CDR3 DNA sequence: TGTGCCTGGAGTCCTCAGACATCTGAAGCTTTCTTT.

About this clone itself: At one end, the junction sequence differs from germline, possibly due to a read error. CDR3 region: CASSYSTSAYEQYF. The CDR3 DNA sequence: TGTGCCAGCAGTTACTCGACTAGCGCCTACGAGCAGTACTTC. The gene calls are TRBV6-4 and TRBJ2-7, with 8 bases fitting TRBD2. The germline gives CDR1 MRHNA, CDR2 SNTAGT. CDR3 length equals 14 residues.

V usage is TRBV7-6 and J usage is TRBJ2-2; TRBD2 aligns across 7 bases. V lost 4 bases to trimming and J lost 7 bases; unmatched junction nucleotides: 9. The CDR3 is made up of 15 amino acids. Looked up from germline, CDR1 is SGHVS and CDR2 is FNYEAQ. CDR3 bases: TGTGCCAGCAGCTCACGTGGACTAGTTCACGGGGAGCTGTTTTTT. Translated, it gives CASSSRGLVHGELFF. The full variable domain, rest sourced from reference TRBV7-6 and TRBJ2-2, is GAGVSQSPRYKVTKRGQDVALRCDPISGHVSLYWYRQALGQGPEFLTYFNYEAQQDKSGLPNDRFSAERPEGSISTLTIQRTEQRDSAMYRCASSSRGLVHGELFFGEGSRLTVL.

The chain couples TRBV11-2 to TRBJ2-1, with D unclear. V dropped 3 bases and J dropped 5 bases, with 2 bases sitting between them. The CDR3 totals 11 residues. Germline values: CDR1 SGHAT, CDR2 FQNNGV. In nucleotides, the CDR3 is TGTGCCAGCAGCTTCGACAATGAGCAGTTCTTC. Translating gives CASSFDNEQFF.

This rearrangement joins TRBV27 to TRBJ2-1, with D maybe TRBD2 (5 bases). Trimming took off 5 bases at V and 0 bases at J, with 8 bases between the two ends. Looked up from germline, CDR1 is MNHEY and CDR2 is SMNVEV (reference sequence). The CDR3 spans 14 residues. CDR3 loop: CASSPGNSYNEQFF. The CDR3 bases are TGTGCCAGCAGTCCCGGGAACTCCTACAATGAGCAGTTCTTC.

The V call is TRBV5-6, the J call TRBJ2-1; D might be TRBD1 (7 bases). Germline V gene sequence: CDR1 SGHDT, CDR2 YYEEEE. Trimming cost V 4 bases and J 12 bases, with 14 bases left between them. There are 12 residues in the CDR3. The CDR3 DNA reads TGTGCCAGCAGCCCCCAGGGGGGTTTGCAGTTCTTC. It is translated as CASSPQGGLQFF.

The rearrangement uses TRBV5-1 and TRBJ1-2; the D gene is possibly TRBD1 (6 bases). The V and J ends lost 0 bases and 4 bases respectively, with 13 bases between them. The CDR3 runs 15 residues. Looked up from germline, CDR1 is SGHRS and CDR2 is YFSETQ. CDR3 amino acids: CASSLVTGNPYGYTF. The CDR3 DNA is TGCGCCAGCAGCTTGGTCACAGGGAATCCCTATGGCTACACCTTC.